The 2 T cell receptor beta chains below were found in one sample sequenced in a study of tissue T cells after allogeneic stem cell transplantation. Clones were sequenced by immunoSEQ multiplex PCR, and TCRdb holds only the in-frame ones, with some missing. This sample has roughly 20,000 clones, with 69% found just once. Sequencing was performed on blood. These receptors were taken from a female BALB/c mouse in good health. The mice in this strain carry MHC haplotype H2-d.

Details on this clone: The gene names here belong to mouse. Read data end 1 residue before the CDR3 end; the end is taken from the germline J gene. The V and J genes are TRBV13-1 and TRBJ1-3, with TRBD1 matching 9 bases. Germline V gene sequence: CDR1 NSHNY, CDR2 SYGAGN. This CDR3 region has 15 residues. Trimming at V came to 0 bases and at J to 4 bases, leaving 2 bases not matched to a gene. The sequenced part of the CDR3 DNA is TGTGCCAGCAGTGATGGGACAGGGGTAGGAAATACGCTCTAT. This codes for CASSDGTGVGNTLY. The CDR3 reads in full as CASSDGTGVGNTLYF.

Remarks on this clone: Here the gene names and germline are mouse. The read is 1 residue too short to cover the CDR3 end, so that end is filled in from the germline J gene. Other DNA sequences in this specimen translate into the identical CDR3. This chain links TRBV1 with TRBJ1-1, with 7 bases aligning to TRBD1. The CDR3 totals 14 residues. V was pared by 4 bases and J by 0 bases, with 2 bases of the junction left unmatched. Germline-derived CDR1 and CDR2 are NSQYPW and LRSPGD (reference sequence). Partial CDR3 DNA: TGCACCTGCAGTGTCGACAGGGCAAACACAGAAGTCTTC. It encodes CTCSVDRANTEVF. The complete CDR3 sequence is CTCSVDRANTEVFF. The entire variable domain, with the rest obtained from reference TRBV1 and TRBJ1-1, is as follows: VTLLEQNPRWRLVPRGQAVNLRCILKNSQYPWMSWYQQDLQKQLQWLFTLRSPGDKEVKSLPGADYLATRVTDTELRLQVANMSQGRTLYCTCSVDRANTEVFFGKGTRLTVV.